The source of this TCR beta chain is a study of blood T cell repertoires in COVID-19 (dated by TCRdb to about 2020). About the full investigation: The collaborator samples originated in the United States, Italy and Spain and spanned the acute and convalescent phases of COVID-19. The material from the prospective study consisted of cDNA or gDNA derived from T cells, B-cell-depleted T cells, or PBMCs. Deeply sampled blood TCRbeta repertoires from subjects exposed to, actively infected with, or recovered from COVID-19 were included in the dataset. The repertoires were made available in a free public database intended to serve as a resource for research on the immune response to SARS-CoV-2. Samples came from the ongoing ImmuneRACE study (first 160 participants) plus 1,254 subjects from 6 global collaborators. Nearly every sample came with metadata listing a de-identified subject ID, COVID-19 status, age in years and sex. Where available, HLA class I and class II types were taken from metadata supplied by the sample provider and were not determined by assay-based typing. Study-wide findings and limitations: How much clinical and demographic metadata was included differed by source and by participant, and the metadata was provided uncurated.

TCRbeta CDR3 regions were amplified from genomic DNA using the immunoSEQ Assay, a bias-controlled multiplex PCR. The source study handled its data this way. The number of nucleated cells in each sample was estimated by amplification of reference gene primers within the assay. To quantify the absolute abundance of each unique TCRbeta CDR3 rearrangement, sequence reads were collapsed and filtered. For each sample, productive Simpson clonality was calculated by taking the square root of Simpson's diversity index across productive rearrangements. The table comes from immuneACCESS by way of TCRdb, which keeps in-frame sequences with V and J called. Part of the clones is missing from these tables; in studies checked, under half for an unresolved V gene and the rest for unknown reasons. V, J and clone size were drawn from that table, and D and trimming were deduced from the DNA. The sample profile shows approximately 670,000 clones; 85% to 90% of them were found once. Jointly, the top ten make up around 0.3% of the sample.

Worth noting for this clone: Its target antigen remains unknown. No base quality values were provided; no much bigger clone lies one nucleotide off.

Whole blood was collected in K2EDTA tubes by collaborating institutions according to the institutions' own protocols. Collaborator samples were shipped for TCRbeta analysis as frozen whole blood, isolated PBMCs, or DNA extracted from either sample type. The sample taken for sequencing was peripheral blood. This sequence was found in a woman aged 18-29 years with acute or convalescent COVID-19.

The CDR3: CAWSVVLAGRETQYF. The nucleotide sequence reads TGTGCCTGGAGTGTAGTCCTAGCGGGGAGGGAGACCCAGTACTTC. The chain was built from TRBV30 and TRBJ2-5, with TRBD2 matching 9 junction bases. The CDR3 measures 15 amino acids from cysteine to phenylalanine. The kept DNA is CDR3 alone, 45 bases in frame from the first base. Ends trimmed: V by 0 bases, J by 5 bases; bases unmatched to a gene: 7. According to the germline V gene (reference sequence), CDR1 reads GTSNPN and CDR2 reads SVGIG. The CDR3 plus the reference TRBV30 and TRBJ2-5 genes for the other parts give the full variable domain: SQTIHQWPATLVQPVGSPLSLECTVEGTSNPNLYWYRQAAGRGLQLLFYSVGIGQISSEVPQNLSASRPQDRQFILSSKKLLLSDSGFYLCAWSVVLAGRETQYFGPGTRLLVL.